The 14 T cell receptor beta chains below come from one sample, sequenced in a study of cytotoxic CD8 clonotypes in ibrutinib-treated CLL. Profiled with immunoSEQ multiplex PCR; TCRdb holds only in-frame clones, not every one. The sample shows about 68,000 clones, 68% of them seen only once. The specimen comprised PBMCs, sampled after 12 months of ibrutinib treatment. Receptor source: a human donor with chronic lymphocytic leukemia.

This clone was observed a handful of times. In nucleotides, the CDR3 is TGTGCCAGCTCGCCAATCGGGACAGGACTTAACTATGGCTACACCTTC. Its protein is CASSPIGTGLNYGYTF. The chain links TRBV18 to TRBJ1-2; TRBD1 aligns across 8 bases. The trim removed 6 bases at V and 1 base at J, leaving 10 bases unmatched. Per the germline V gene, CDR1 is KGHSH and CDR2 is LQKENI. The CDR3 length is 16 residues.

The genes are TRBV30 and TRBJ2-3; 7 bases agree with TRBD2. With V trimmed by 7 bases and J by 0 bases, 4 bases remained unmatched. CDR3 size: 13 residues. CDR1 and CDR2 (germline): GTSNPN, SVGIG (reference sequence). CDR3 amino acids: CASRGVSTDTQYF. The CDR3 region has the DNA TGTGCCTCCCGGGGGGTTAGCACAGATACGCAGTATTTT.

This chain links TRBV19 with TRBJ1-2; TRBD1 matches 7 bases. V shed 4 bases and J 3 bases; nucleotides not matched to a gene: 8. The CDR3 is made up of 15 amino acids. The germline gives CDR1 LNHDA, CDR2 SQIVND (reference sequence). CDR3 coding DNA: TGTGCCAGTAGTACGCGAGGGGGCGCTTACTATGGCTACACCTTC. It encodes CASSTRGGAYYGYTF.

The chain joins TRBV7-2 to TRBJ2-7, with D perhaps TRBD2 (7 bases). V gave up 4 bases and J gave up 2 bases, with 12 bases separating them. Germline V gene data show CDR1 as SGHTA and CDR2 as FQGNSA. The CDR3 has 14 residues. Here the CDR3 reads CASSSGGLTYEQYF. CDR3 bases: TGTGCCAGCAGCTCCGGGGGGCTAACCTACGAGCAGTACTTC.

This clone came up a few times. The chain links TRBV6-5 to TRBJ1-5, with D possibly being TRBD1 (6 bases). Trimming shortened V by 7 bases and J by 3 bases, and 16 bases separated the two germline ends. The CDR3 consists of 15 residues. CDR1 is MNHEY, CDR2 SVGAGI, per germline. CDR3 protein: CASTLGGSLNQPQHF. The CDR3, as DNA: TGTGCCAGCACCCTAGGGGGGAGCCTCAATCAGCCCCAGCATTTT.

In this sample, this clone turned up a few times. The V call is TRBV7-9, the J call TRBJ1-4; D is unclear. Germline CDR1 SEHNR, CDR2 FQNEAQ (reference sequence). Trimming cost V 1 base and J 8 bases, with 11 bases left between them. The CDR3 is made up of 14 amino acids. CDR3 residues: CASSLGSPREKLFF. DNA of the CDR3: TGTGCCAGCAGCTTAGGCAGCCCTCGGGAAAAACTGTTTTTT.

This clone appeared a single time. The chain recombines TRBV20-1 with TRBJ2-5, with D unresolved. There are 11 residues in the CDR3. Germline CDR1 reads DFQATT; CDR2 reads SNEGSKA (reference sequence). Trimming pared 0 bases from V and 5 bases from J, leaving 4 bases between. The chain's CDR3 is CSARDRETQYF. In DNA, the CDR3 is TGCAGTGCTAGAGATCGGGAGACCCAGTACTTC.

The chain carries TRBV27 and TRBJ2-5; D is uncertain. CDR1 and CDR2 (germline): MNHEY, SMNVEV (reference sequence). The CDR3 extends over 12 amino acids. Trimming took off 6 bases at V and 5 bases at J, with 10 bases between the two ends. This CDR3 is CASRAVWETQYF. CDR3 bases: TGTGCCAGCAGGGCAGTGTGGGAGACCCAGTACTTC.

This clone was detected only once. The rearrangement uses TRBV11-2 and TRBJ2-7; 9 nucleotides align to TRBD1. With V trimmed by 5 bases and J by 5 bases, 4 bases remained unmatched. The germline gives CDR1 SGHAT, CDR2 FQNNGV. This CDR3 is built from 13 residues. The CDR3 coding sequence is TGTGCCAGCAGCCACAGGACAGGGGACGAGCAGTACTTC. Translation: CASSHRTGDEQYF.

This clone was recorded a few times. This chain joins TRBV19 and TRBJ1-5, with D perhaps TRBD1 (5 bases). The ends were cut back, 3 bases at V and 0 bases at J, with 24 bases in the middle. The CDR3 consists of 20 residues. CDR1 is LNHDA and CDR2 is SQIVND in the germline V gene (reference sequence). CDR3: CASSIGGRQGLLYSNQPQHF. CDR3 nucleotides: TGTGCCAGTAGTATTGGGGGACGGCAGGGATTGCTATATAGCAATCAGCCCCAGCATTTT.

V is TRBV20-1 and J is TRBJ1-2; D uncertain. Germline CDR1 and CDR2: DFQATT and SNEGSKA (reference sequence). Deletions cut 1 base from V and 10 bases from J, with 7 bases between. CDR3 length equals 10 residues. CDR3 DNA: TGCAGTGCTAGAGCCCCATCCTACACCTTC. It codes for CSARAPSYTF.

This clone was seen a few times. The chain combines TRBV7-6 with TRBJ2-7; TRBD2 agrees at 10 bases. J lost 3 bases, V lost 5 bases, and 4 bases had no gene match. This CDR3 spans 14 amino acids. Germline CDR1 reads SGHVS; CDR2 reads FNYEAQ. The CDR3 loop reads CASSPRTSGYEQYF. The CDR3 region has the DNA TGTGCCAGCAGCCCTAGGACTAGCGGCTACGAGCAGTACTTC.

The J gene is TRBJ2-1, the V gene TRBV7-2; the match to TRBD2 covers 7 bases. With 6 bases clipped from V and 10 bases from J, the junction kept 21 bases outside the gene matches. CDR3 length: 17 residues. From germline, CDR1 is SGHTA and CDR2 FQGNSA. The CDR3 nucleotides are TGTGCCAGCAGAAGAGGCCCCGGGACTACTCTAGGAGCGGAGCAGTTCTTC. Translating gives CASRRGPGTTLGAEQFF.

This chain connects TRBV25-1 to TRBJ2-3, with 15 bases lining up with TRBD2. Germline-derived CDR1 and CDR2 are MGHDK and SYGVNS. The V gene end was trimmed by 6 bases and the J gene end by 9 bases; junction bases not matched to a gene: 4. The CDR3 covers 14 residues. For the CDR3, the DNA is TGTGCCAGCAGGGGACTAGCGGGGGGATCGACGCAGTATTTT. The encoded protein is CASRGLAGGSTQYF. Combining the CDR3 with reference TRBV25-1 and TRBJ2-3 gives the whole variable domain EADIYQTPRYLVIGTGKKITLECSQTMGHDKMYWYQQDPGMELHLIHYSYGVNSTEKGDLSSESTVSRIRTEHFPLTLESARPSHTSQYLCASRGLAGGSTQYFGPGTRLTVL.